The rows below give T cell receptor beta chains drawn from one sample of a study of PD-1 blockade in classical Hodgkin lymphoma. Method: immunoSEQ multiplex PCR; TCRdb's copy keeps in-frame clones and lacks some. The sample lists about 46,000 clones; over 70% were seen once. The source material was peripheral blood mononuclear cells (PBMCs), sampled at baseline. The receptors originated from a human donor with classical Hodgkin lymphoma. The CDR3 runs from the conserved cysteine through the conserved F or W. A D gene is named only where the DNA matches it firmly. The size entry is marked missing in some rows and otherwise reads once, few, many or a size class.

size,D,J,V,DNA,CDR3
-,-,TRBJ2-3,TRBV6-5,TGTGCCAGCACCAGTGGAGGAATACCTACGCAGTATTTT,CASTSGGIPTQYF
-,-,TRBJ2-2,TRBV5-6,TGTGCCAGCAGCCGTACGGTCGGGGAGCTGTTTTTT,CASSRTVGELFF
once,TRBD1,TRBJ1-3,TRBV6-1,TGTGCCAGCAGTGAACAACGTCCCGGGACAGCCGGAAACACCATATATTTT,CASSEQRPGTAGNTIYF
-,TRBD2,TRBJ2-2,TRBV10-3,TGTGCCGCCCAAGTTCGGGAGGGGAACACCGGGGAGCTGTTTTTT,CAAQVREGNTGELFF
few,-,TRBJ1-2,TRBV30,TGTGCCTGGAGTGCACAGGTGGTCTATGGCTACACCTTC,CAWSAQVVYGYTF
-,TRBD1,TRBJ1-2,TRBV27,TGTGCCAGCAGTTCGAGGACAGGTTTTACCGCTGCCGGTGGCTACACCTTC,CASSSRTGFTAAGGYTF
-,-,TRBJ1-1,TRBV5-1,TGCGCCAGCAGCTTGACAGGGCCGAACACTGAAGCTTTCTTT,CASSLTGPNTEAFF
-,TRBD2,TRBJ2-7,TRBV28,TGTGCCAGCAGTTTAGGAATAGCGGGGTTCTCCTACGAGCAGTACTTC,CASSLGIAGFSYEQYF
-,TRBD2,TRBJ2-5,TRBV7-2,TGTGCCAGCAGCTTCCCACTAGCGCACCGAAAGGAGCAGTACTTC,CASSFPLAHRKEQYF
-,-,TRBJ2-7,TRBV30,TGTGCCTGGAGGGAACAGTCCCTCTCCTACGAGCAGTACTTC,CAWREQSLSYEQYF
once,-,TRBJ1-1,TRBV5-1,TGCGCCAGCAGCTTGGCCGCAGGGGTCGATTTTACTGAAGCTTTCTTT,CASSLAAGVDFTEAFF
once,TRBD1,TRBJ1-1,TRBV5-1,TGCGCCAGCAGCGGAAGGACAGGGGGACCTGAAGCTTTCTTT,CASSGRTGGPEAFF
once,-,TRBJ1-2,TRBV6-1,TGTGCCAGCAGTGAAACGACAGGAAGGGTTCCTGGCTACACCTTC,CASSETTGRVPGYTF
-,-,TRBJ1-4,TRBV30,TGTGCCTGGAATTCAGGGGCGGTTAATGAAAAACTGTTTTTT,CAWNSGAVNEKLFF
few,-,TRBJ2-1,TRBV28,TGTGCCAGCAGTTTCCCGTTTGAGCGGCCTTCGGACAATGAGCAGTTCTTC,CASSFPFERPSDNEQFF
medium-sized,-,TRBJ1-2,TRBV9,TGTGCCAGCAGCGTAGGGCGAGCCCCCGTGTATGGCTACACCTTC,CASSVGRAPVYGYTF
few,TRBD1,TRBJ1-5,TRBV10-3,TGTGCCATCAGTGCCTCAATCGGACAGGGCAATCAGCCCCAGCATTTT,CAISASIGQGNQPQHF
-,-,TRBJ1-3,TRBV6-6,TGTGCCAGCAGTTCGGTAGAACGGACTGGAAACACCATATATTTT,CASSSVERTGNTIYF
-,TRBD2,TRBJ2-3,TRBV11-1,TGTGCCAGCAGCTTGACTAGCGGGGGCCATGAGGGGCAGTATTTT,CASSLTSGGHEGQYF
-,TRBD1,TRBJ2-7,TRBV7-8,TGTGCCAGCAGCTTAGGTACCGGGACAGGGGTAGAGCAGTACTTC,CASSLGTGTGVEQYF
-,-,TRBJ1-2,TRBV2,TGTGCCAGCATGAGGGACTTGACTAGCTATGGCTACACCTTC,CASMRDLTSYGYTF
-,-,TRBJ1-5,TRBV30,TGTGCCTGGAGCCCACAGGGTAGTCAGCCCCAGCATTTT,CAWSPQGSQPQHF
-,TRBD1,TRBJ2-3,TRBV5-5,TGTGCCAGCAGCTTGACGGGACAGGGGGTCTTACACACAGATACGCAGTATTTT,CASSLTGQGVLHTDTQYF
-,-,TRBJ1-3,TRBV28,TGTGCCAGCAGTTCCGCCGCGGGGTCCTCTGGAAACACCATATATTTT,CASSSAAGSSGNTIYF
-,TRBD2,TRBJ2-3,TRBV28,TGTGCCAGCAGTCCGTTCACGACTAGCGGGGGGCACACAGATACGCAGTATTTT,CASSPFTTSGGHTDTQYF
-,TRBD1,TRBJ1-2,TRBV7-6,TGTGCCAGCAGCCGAACAGGGGAGGCTAACTATGGCTACACCTTC,CASSRTGEANYGYTF
-,-,TRBJ1-2,TRBV5-1,TGCGCCAGCAGCGTAGGGACGGGAGGTGGCTACACCTTC,CASSVGTGGGYTF
-,-,TRBJ2-3,TRBV9,TGTGCCAGCAGCCCTATCACGGCCAATACGCAGTATTTT,CASSPITANTQYF
-,-,TRBJ2-4,TRBV21-1,TGTGCCAGCAGCAATGACCCGCTTCCAGGGACTTTAGCCAAAAACATTCAGTACTTC,CASSNDPLPGTLAKNIQYF
-,-,TRBJ2-1,TRBV6-1,TGTGCCAGCAGTGATCAGGGTGGCTACAATGAGCAGTTCTTC,CASSDQGGYNEQFF
few,-,TRBJ2-4,TRBV5-1,TGCGCCAGCAGCCCCTTCCTAGGACAAATTCAGTACTTC,CASSPFLGQIQYF
few,-,TRBJ2-1,TRBV11-2,TGTGCCAGCAGAAGCCAGGACAGTTACAATGAGCAGTTCTTC,CASRSQDSYNEQFF
-,TRBD2,TRBJ2-7,TRBV19,TGTGCCAGTAGTGCGGGACTAGCGGGAGTCGAGCAGTACTTC,CASSAGLAGVEQYF
-,-,TRBJ2-1,TRBV25-1,TGTGCCAGCAGTAGGGGTGGGGAGCAGTTCTTC,CASSRGGEQFF
few,TRBD1,TRBJ2-1,TRBV29-1,TGCAGCGTTGAGACAGGGGTCGGGAATGAGCAGTTCTTC,CSVETGVGNEQFF
-,TRBD2,TRBJ2-3,TRBV2,TGTGCCAGCGGGGAACTAGCGGGGGACACAAATACGCAGTATTTT,CASGELAGDTNTQYF
few,-,TRBJ1-1,TRBV27,TGTGCCAGCAGTTTCCGGGATTACACTGAAGCTTTCTTT,CASSFRDYTEAFF
-,-,TRBJ1-2,TRBV5-1,TGCGCCAGCAGCTTGACCCCTAATATGTATGGCTACACCTTC,CASSLTPNMYGYTF
-,TRBD2,TRBJ2-5,TRBV5-1,TGCGCCAGCAGCTTGGTACCTAGCGGGAGTATGACCCAGTACTTC,CASSLVPSGSMTQYF
few,TRBD1,TRBJ2-7,TRBV19,TGTGCCAGTAGTGCTCACAGGGGGCCTTCCTACGAGCAGTACTTC,CASSAHRGPSYEQYF
many,-,TRBJ1-2,TRBV4-1,TGCGCCAGCAGCCCCGCCAGAAACTATGGCTACACCTTC,CASSPARNYGYTF
-,TRBD1,TRBJ1-1,TRBV7-4,TGTGCCAGCAGCTCCGTTCCGAAGTGCGACAGGGGGGATAAGAGTGGTCTCACTGAAGCTTTCTTT,CASSSVPKCDRGDKSGLTEAFF
-,-,TRBJ2-5,TRBV2,TGTGCCAGCAGTGAATTTCAAGAGACCCAGTACTTC,CASSEFQETQYF
-,TRBD1,TRBJ1-2,TRBV11-2,TGTGCCAGCAGCTTAGGAGGGGGCGGGAGCTATGGCTACACCTTC,CASSLGGGGSYGYTF
-,-,TRBJ2-5,TRBV5-1,TGCGCCAGCAGCGAGGTTGGGGCTGAAGAGACCCAGTACTTC,CASSEVGAEETQYF
-,-,TRBJ1-1,TRBV6-5,TGTGCCAGCAGTTACTCCGTGGTGACCACTGAAGCTTTCTTT,CASSYSVVTTEAFF
-,-,TRBJ2-3,TRBV5-6,TGTGCCAGCAGCCCAGGCACAGATACGCAGTATTTT,CASSPGTDTQYF
-,TRBD1,TRBJ2-1,TRBV7-9,TGTGCCAGCAGCAGCAGGACAGGGGAGGACAATGAGCAGTTCTTC,CASSSRTGEDNEQFF
-,TRBD2,TRBJ2-3,TRBV9,TGTGCCAGCAGCGTATGGGGGGGTAACACAGATACGCAGTATTTT,CASSVWGGNTDTQYF
-,-,TRBJ2-4,TRBV6-5,TGTGCCAGCAGGAGGGGGGATCTAGCCAAAAACATTCAGTACTTC,CASRRGDLAKNIQYF
-,TRBD2,TRBJ2-3,TRBV5-6,TGTGCCAGCAGCTTCTGGAGCGGGAGACCCCTCCGTACAGATACGCAGTATTTT,CASSFWSGRPLRTDTQYF
-,TRBD2,TRBJ2-1,TRBV19,TGTGCCAGTAGTAAGCGGGAATCCTCCTACAATGAGCAGTTCTTC,CASSKRESSYNEQFF